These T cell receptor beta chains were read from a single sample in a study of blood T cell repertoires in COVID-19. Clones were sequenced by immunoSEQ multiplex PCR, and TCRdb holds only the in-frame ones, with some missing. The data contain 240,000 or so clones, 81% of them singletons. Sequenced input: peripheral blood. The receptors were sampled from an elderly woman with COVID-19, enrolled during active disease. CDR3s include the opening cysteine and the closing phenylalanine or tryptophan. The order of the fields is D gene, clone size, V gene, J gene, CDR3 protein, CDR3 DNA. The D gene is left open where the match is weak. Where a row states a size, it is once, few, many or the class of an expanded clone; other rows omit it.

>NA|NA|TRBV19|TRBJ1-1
CASSIGGRMNTEAFF
TGTGCCAGTAGTATCGGGGGGAGGATGAACACTGAAGCTTTCTTT
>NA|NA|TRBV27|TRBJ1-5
CASSLRGLANNQPQHF
TGTGCCAGCAGTTTGCGGGGACTGGCGAATAATCAGCCCCAGCATTTT
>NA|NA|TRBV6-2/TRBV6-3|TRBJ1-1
CASSYPRNTEAFF
TGTGCCAGCAGTTACCCTCGGAACACTGAAGCTTTCTTT
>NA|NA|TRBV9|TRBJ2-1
CASSVGRFEQFF
TGTGCCAGCAGCGTAGGGAGGTTTGAGCAGTTCTTC
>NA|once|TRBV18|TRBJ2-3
CASSPEQDTQYF
TGTGCCAGCTCACCTGAGCAAGATACGCAGTATTTT
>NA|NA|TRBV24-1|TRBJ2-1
CATSDPDPRSGNEQFF
TGTGCCACCAGTGATCCTGACCCCCGTAGCGGCAATGAGCAGTTCTTC
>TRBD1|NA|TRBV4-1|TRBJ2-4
CASSLRGQGQDIQYF
TGCGCCAGCAGCCTCAGAGGACAGGGCCAAGACATTCAGTACTTC
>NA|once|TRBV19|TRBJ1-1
CASSIVPGFGTEAFF
TGTGCCAGTAGTATAGTCCCAGGGTTCGGCACTGAAGCTTTCTTT
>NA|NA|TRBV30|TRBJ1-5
CAWSEDRLSNQPQHF
TGTGCCTGGAGTGAGGACAGACTGAGCAATCAGCCCCAGCATTTT
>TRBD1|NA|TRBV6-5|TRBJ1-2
CASERDRGDYGYTF
TGTGCCAGCGAAAGGGACAGGGGGGACTATGGCTACACCTTC
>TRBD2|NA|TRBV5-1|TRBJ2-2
CASSLLSGGAGTGELFF
TGCGCCAGCAGCTTACTTAGCGGGGGGGCCGGCACCGGGGAGCTGTTTTTT
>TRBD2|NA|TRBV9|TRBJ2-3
CASTVSGSTDTQYF
TGTGCCAGCACCGTTAGCGGGAGCACAGATACGCAGTATTTT
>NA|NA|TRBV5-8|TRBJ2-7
CASSLVQGHKQYF
TGTGCCAGCAGCTTGGTGCAGGGGCACAAGCAGTACTTC
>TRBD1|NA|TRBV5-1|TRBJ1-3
CASRQGGLADTIYF
TGCGCCAGCAGACAGGGGGGGTTAGCGGACACCATATATTTT
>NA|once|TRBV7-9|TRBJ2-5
CASSLLGPPAQYF
TGTGCCAGCAGCTTGCTAGGCCCTCCCGCCCAGTACTTC
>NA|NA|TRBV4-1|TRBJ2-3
CASSQEYRAGRWDTQYF
TGCGCCAGCAGCCAAGAGTATAGGGCGGGTCGGTGGGATACGCAGTATTTT
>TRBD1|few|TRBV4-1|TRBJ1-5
CASSQIRLRQGLNQPQHF
TGCGCCAGCAGCCAAATTCGGCTTCGACAGGGCCTAAATCAGCCCCAGCATTTT
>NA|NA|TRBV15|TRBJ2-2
CATSRDPPALSGAVTGELFF
TGTGCCACCAGCAGAGATCCCCCTGCTCTTTCAGGGGCGGTCACCGGGGAGCTGTTTTTT
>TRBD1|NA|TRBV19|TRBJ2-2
CASSGRQGSYTGELFF
TGTGCCAGTAGTGGGCGACAGGGGAGCTACACCGGGGAGCTGTTTTTT
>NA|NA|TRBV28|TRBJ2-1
CASSLPGRLNEQFF
TGTGCCAGCAGTTTGCCCGGGAGACTCAATGAGCAGTTCTTC
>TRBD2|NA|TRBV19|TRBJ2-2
CASSLGGAGGPGELFF
TGTGCCAGTTCCCTTGGGGGAGCGGGAGGGCCCGGGGAGCTGTTTTTT
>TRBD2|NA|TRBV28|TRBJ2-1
CASRGPGLAGPFEDEQFF
TGTGCCAGCAGGGGGCCGGGACTAGCGGGGCCTTTCGAGGATGAGCAGTTCTTC
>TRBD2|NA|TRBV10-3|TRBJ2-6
CATKGLAGSGANVLTF
TGTGCCACCAAGGGACTAGCAGGGTCTGGGGCCAACGTCCTGACTTTC
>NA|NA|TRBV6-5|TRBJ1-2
CASTAYRAGWYGYTF
TGTGCCAGCACCGCCTACCGTGCAGGGTGGTATGGCTACACCTTC
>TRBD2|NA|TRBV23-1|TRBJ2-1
CASSLPGELAGLSSYNEQFF
TGCGCCAGCAGTCTCCCCGGGGAACTAGCGGGACTGAGCTCCTACAATGAGCAGTTCTTC
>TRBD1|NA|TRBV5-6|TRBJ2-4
CASSSDRGVNIQYF
TGTGCCAGCAGCTCGGACAGGGGCGTAAACATTCAGTACTTC
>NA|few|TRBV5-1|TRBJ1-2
CASTPQPSTEGYTF
TGCGCCAGCACCCCCCAGCCCTCTACGGAGGGCTACACCTTC
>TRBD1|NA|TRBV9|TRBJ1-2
CASSMPPGQGSIGDGYTF
TGTGCCAGCAGCATGCCTCCGGGACAGGGTTCCATCGGGGATGGCTACACCTTC
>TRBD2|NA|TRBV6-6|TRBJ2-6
CASRVREAPGANVLTF
TGTGCCAGCAGGGTCCGGGAGGCCCCTGGGGCCAACGTCCTGACTTTC
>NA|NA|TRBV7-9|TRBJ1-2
CASSPGLGYGYTF
TGTGCCAGCAGCCCAGGGCTCGGCTATGGCTACACCTTC
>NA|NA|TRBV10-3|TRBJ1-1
CAIRGTLITEAFF
TGTGCCATCAGGGGGACACTGATCACTGAAGCTTTCTTT
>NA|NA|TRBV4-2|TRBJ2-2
CASSQETGGGELFF
TGTGCCAGCAGCCAAGAGACAGGTGGCGGGGAGCTGTTTTTT